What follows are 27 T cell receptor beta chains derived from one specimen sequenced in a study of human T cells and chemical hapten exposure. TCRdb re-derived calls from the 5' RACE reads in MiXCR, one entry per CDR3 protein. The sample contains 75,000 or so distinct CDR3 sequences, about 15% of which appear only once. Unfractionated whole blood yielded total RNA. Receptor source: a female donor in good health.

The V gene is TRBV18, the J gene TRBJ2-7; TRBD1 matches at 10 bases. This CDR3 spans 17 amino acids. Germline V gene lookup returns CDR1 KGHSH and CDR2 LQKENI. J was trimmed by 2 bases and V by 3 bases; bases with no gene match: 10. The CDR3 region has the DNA TGTGCCAGCTCACCTGGCGCAACAGGGACAGGGGCCTACGAGCAGTACTTC. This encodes CASSPGATGTGAYEQYF.

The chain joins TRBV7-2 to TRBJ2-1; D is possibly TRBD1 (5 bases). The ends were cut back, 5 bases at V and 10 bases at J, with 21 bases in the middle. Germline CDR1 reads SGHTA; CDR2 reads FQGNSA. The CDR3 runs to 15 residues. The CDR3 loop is CASSINQGVVGEQFF. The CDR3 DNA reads TGTGCCAGCAGCATTAACCAGGGTGTGGTGGGCGAGCAGTTCTTC.

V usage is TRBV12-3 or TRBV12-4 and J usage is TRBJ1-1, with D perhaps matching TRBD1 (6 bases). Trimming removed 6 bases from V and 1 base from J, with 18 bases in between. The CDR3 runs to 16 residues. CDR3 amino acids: CASRGGPGVGNTEAFF. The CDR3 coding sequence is TGTGCCAGCAGGGGGGGTCCAGGGGTCGGGAACACTGAAGCTTTCTTT.

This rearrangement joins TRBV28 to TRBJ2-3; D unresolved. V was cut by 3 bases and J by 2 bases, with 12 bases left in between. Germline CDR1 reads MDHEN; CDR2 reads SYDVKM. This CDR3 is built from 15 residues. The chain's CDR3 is CASSFGGVNTDTQYF. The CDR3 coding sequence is TGTGCCAGCAGTTTTGGCGGCGTTAACACAGATACGCAGTATTTT.

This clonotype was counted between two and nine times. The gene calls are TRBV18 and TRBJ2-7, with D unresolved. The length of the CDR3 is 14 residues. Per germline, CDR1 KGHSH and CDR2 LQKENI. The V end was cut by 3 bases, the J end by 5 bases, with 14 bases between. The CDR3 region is CASSPDGWVDEQYF. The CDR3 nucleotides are TGTGCCAGCTCACCGGACGGTTGGGTGGACGAGCAGTACTTC.

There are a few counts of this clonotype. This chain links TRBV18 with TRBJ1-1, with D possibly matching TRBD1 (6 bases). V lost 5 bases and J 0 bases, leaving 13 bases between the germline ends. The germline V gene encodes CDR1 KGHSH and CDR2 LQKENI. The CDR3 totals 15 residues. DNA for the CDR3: TGTGCCAGCTCATCTCCGACAGGTATGAACACTGAAGCTTTCTTT. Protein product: CASSSPTGMNTEAFF. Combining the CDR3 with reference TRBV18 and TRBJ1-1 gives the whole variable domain NAGVMQNPRHLVRRRGQEARLRCSPMKGHSHVYWYRQLPEEGLKFMVYLQKENIIDESGMPKERFSAEFPKEGPSILRIQQVVRGDSAAYFCASSSPTGMNTEAFFGQGTRLTVV.

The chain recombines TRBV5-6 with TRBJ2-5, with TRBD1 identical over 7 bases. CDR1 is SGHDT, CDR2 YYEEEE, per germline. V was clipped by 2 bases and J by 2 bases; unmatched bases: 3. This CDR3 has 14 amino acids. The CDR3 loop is CASSFRDRQETQYF. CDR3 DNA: TGTGCCAGCAGCTTCCGGGACAGACAAGAGACCCAGTACTTC.

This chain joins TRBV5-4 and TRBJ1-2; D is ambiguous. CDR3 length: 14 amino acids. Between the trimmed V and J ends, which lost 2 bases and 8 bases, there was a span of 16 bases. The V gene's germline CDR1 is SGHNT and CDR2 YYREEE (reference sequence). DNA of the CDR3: TGTGCCAGCAGCTTCTTGGATATTTCTGGAGGCTACACCTTC. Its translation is CASSFLDISGGYTF.

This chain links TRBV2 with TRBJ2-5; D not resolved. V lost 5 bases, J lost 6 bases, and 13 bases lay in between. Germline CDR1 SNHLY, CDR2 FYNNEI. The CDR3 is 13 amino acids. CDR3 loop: CASSRTGKQTQYF. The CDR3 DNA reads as TGTGCCAGCAGTCGAACTGGGAAACAGACCCAGTACTTC.

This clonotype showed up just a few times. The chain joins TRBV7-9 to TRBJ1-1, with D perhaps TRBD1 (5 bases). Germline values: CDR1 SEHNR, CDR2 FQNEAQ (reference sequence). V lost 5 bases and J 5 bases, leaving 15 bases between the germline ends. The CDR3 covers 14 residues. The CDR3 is CASSPGSPVTEAFF. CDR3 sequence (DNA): TGTGCCAGCAGCCCAGGGTCGCCCGTTACTGAAGCTTTCTTT.

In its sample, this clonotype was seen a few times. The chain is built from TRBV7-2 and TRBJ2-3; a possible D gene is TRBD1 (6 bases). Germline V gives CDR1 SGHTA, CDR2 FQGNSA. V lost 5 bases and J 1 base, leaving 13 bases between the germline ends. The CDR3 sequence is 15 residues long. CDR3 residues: CASSPGAGGTDTQYF. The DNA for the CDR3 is TGTGCCAGCAGCCCAGGGGCAGGGGGCACAGATACGCAGTATTTT.

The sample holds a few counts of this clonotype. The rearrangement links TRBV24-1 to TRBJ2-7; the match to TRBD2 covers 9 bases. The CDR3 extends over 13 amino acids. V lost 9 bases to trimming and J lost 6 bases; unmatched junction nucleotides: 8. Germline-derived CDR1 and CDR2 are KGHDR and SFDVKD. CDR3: CATAGGNPREQYF. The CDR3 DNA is TGTGCCACCGCGGGGGGGAACCCCCGCGAGCAGTACTTC.

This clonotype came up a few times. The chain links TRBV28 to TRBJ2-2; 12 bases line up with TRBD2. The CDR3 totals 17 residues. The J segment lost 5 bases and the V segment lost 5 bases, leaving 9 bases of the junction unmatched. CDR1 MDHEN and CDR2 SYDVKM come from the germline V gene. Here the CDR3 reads CASSPPSGRGRTGELFF. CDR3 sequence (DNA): TGTGCCAGCAGTCCCCCTAGCGGGAGGGGTCGGACCGGGGAGCTGTTTTTT.

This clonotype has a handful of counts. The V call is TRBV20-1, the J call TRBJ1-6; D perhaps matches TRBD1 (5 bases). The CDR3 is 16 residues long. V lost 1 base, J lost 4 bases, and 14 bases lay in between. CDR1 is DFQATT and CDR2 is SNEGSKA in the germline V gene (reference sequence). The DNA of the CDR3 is TGCAGTGCTAGAGGCCCGGGGCGCGCATATAATTCACCCCTCCACTTT. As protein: CSARGPGRAYNSPLHF.

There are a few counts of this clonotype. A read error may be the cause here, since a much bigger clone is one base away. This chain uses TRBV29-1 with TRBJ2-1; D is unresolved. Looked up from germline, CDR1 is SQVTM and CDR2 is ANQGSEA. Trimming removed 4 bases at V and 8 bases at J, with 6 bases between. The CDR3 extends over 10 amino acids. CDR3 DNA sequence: TGCAGCGTTGGATCCTATGAGCAGTTCTTC. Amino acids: CSVGSYEQFF.

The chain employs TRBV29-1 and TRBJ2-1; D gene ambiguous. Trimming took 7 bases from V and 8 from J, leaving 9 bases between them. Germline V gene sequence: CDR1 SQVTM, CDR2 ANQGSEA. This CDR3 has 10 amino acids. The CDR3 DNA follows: TGCAGCGCGACACGTGATGAGCAGTTCTTC. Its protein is CSATRDEQFF.

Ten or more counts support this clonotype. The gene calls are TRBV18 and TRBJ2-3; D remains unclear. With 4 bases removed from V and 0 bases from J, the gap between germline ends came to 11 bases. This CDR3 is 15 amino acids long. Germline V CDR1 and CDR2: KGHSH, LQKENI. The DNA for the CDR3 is TGTGCCAGCTCACGTGACTTCACTAGCACAGATACGCAGTATTTT. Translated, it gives CASSRDFTSTDTQYF.

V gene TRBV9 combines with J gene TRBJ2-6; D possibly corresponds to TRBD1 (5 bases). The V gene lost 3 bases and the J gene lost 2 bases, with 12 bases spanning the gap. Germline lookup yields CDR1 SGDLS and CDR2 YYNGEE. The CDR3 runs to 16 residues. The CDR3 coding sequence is TGTGCCAGCAGCGAACAGGATTCCCCTGGGGCCAACGTCCTGACTTTC. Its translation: CASSEQDSPGANVLTF.

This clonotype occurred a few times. CDR3 in amino acids: CSARGQGNRGAQYF. As DNA, the CDR3 is TGCAGTGCTAGGGGACAGGGGAACCGGGGGGCGCAGTATTTT. The chain carries TRBV20-1 and TRBJ2-3, with 10 bases lining up with TRBD1. The germline V gene has CDR1 DFQATT and CDR2 SNEGSKA (reference sequence). Trimming took 3 bases from V and 10 from J; bases not matched to a gene: 10. The CDR3 covers 14 residues.

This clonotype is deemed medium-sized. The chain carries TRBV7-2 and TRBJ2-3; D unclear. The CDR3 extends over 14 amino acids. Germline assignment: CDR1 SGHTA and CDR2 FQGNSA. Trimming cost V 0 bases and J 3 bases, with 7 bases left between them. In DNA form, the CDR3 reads TGTGCCAGCAGCTTAGCAAGGTTAACAGATACGCAGTATTTT. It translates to CASSLARLTDTQYF.

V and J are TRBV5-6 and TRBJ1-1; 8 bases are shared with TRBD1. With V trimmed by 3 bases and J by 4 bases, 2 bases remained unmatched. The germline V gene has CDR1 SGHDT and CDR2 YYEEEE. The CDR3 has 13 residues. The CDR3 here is CASSWGTGTEAFF. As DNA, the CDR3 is TGTGCCAGCAGCTGGGGGACAGGCACTGAAGCTTTCTTT.

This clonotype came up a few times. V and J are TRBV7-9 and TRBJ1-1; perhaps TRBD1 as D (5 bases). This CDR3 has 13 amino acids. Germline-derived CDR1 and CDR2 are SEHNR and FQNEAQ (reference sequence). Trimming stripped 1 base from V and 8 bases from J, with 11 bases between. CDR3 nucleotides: TGTGCCAGCAGCTTAGGGGACCGTCTCGAAGCTTTCTTT. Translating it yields CASSLGDRLEAFF.

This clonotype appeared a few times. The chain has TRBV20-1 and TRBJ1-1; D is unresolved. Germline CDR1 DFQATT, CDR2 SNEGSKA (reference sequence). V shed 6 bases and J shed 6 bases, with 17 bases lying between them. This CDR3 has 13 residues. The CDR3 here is CSAPVGPDSEAFF. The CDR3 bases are TGCAGTGCCCCCGTGGGCCCGGACTCTGAAGCTTTCTTT.

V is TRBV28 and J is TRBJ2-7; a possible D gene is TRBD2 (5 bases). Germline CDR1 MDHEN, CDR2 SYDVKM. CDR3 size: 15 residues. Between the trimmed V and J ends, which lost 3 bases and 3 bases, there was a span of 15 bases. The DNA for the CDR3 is TGTGCCAGCAGTTTCTCGGGATCGCAACTCTACGAGCAGTACTTC. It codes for CASSFSGSQLYEQYF.

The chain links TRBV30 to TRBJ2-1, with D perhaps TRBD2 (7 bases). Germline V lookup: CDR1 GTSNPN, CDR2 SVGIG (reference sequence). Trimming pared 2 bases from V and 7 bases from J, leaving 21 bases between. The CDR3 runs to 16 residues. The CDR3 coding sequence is TGTGCCTGGAGTTTAGGGAGGGGGAATCTCGGGAATGAGCAGTTCTTC. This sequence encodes CAWSLGRGNLGNEQFF.

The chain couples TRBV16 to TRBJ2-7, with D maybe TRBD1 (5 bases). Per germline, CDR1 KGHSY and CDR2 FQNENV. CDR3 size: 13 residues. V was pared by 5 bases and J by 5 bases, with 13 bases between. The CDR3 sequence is CASSSQGSHEQYF. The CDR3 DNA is TGTGCCAGCAGCTCGCAGGGTTCCCACGAGCAGTACTTC.

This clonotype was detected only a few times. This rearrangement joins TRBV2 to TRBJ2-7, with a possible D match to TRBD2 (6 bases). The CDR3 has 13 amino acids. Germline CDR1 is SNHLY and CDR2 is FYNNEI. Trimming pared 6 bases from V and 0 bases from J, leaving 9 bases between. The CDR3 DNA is TGTGCCAGCAGGTGGGAGGACTCCTACGAGCAGTACTTC. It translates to CASRWEDSYEQYF.